A selection of T cell receptor beta chains follows, all from one sample in a study of T cell responses to AZD1222 COVID-19 vaccine. Sequencing was performed with immunoSEQ multiplex PCR; in TCRdb, only in-frame clones are kept and a portion is missing. The table shows approximately 120,000 clones, with 75% to 90% occurring only once. Source: peripheral blood, taken on day 0 of AZD1222 vaccination. The receptors stem from an adult in good health. Both conserved end residues are part of each CDR3. The D gene is left open where the match is weak. The listing skips clone size in some rows; elsewhere it reads once, few, many or a size class.

V: TRBV20-1; J: TRBJ1-4; D: NA; size: NA; DNA: TGCAGTGGGGCATCGAGTGAAAAACTGTTTTTT; CDR3: CSGASSEKLFF
V: TRBV15; J: TRBJ1-5; D: NA; size: NA; DNA: TGTGCCACCAGCAGCCAGGGGCCTCCGGCGTCGCAGCCCCAGCATTTT; CDR3: CATSSQGPPASQPQHF
V: TRBV15; J: TRBJ2-1; D: NA; size: NA; DNA: TGTGCCACCAGCGGGGGGGGCTCTGAGCAGTTCTTC; CDR3: CATSGGGSEQFF
V: TRBV4-1; J: TRBJ1-5; D: NA; size: NA; DNA: TGCGCCAGCAGCCCTGACCCGTATCAGCCCCAGCATTTT; CDR3: CASSPDPYQPQHF
V: TRBV7-9; J: TRBJ2-1; D: NA; size: NA; DNA: TGTGCCAGCAGCATCGGACCTGGTAATGAGCAGTTCTTC; CDR3: CASSIGPGNEQFF
V: TRBV21-1; J: TRBJ2-7; D: NA; size: NA; DNA: TGTGCCAGCAGCGGCCAGCAGGGGGCAGCCTACGAGCAGTACTTC; CDR3: CASSGQQGAAYEQYF
V: TRBV20-1; J: TRBJ2-3; D: NA; size: NA; DNA: TGCAGTGCAACTAGCACAGATACGCAGTATTTT; CDR3: CSATSTDTQYF
V: TRBV30; J: TRBJ2-5; D: TRBD2; size: NA; DNA: TGTGCCTGGAGTCCGGGAGGGCCACAGACCCAGTACTTC; CDR3: CAWSPGGPQTQYF
V: TRBV6-5; J: TRBJ2-5; D: TRBD1; size: NA; DNA: TGTGCCAGCAGCCGGGACAGGGCCGGGGAGACCCAGTACTTC; CDR3: CASSRDRAGETQYF
V: TRBV25-1; J: TRBJ1-2; D: TRBD1; size: NA; DNA: TGTGCCAGCAGTGGTAGGACAGGGGGCCGAGAACTCTATGGCTACACCTTC; CDR3: CASSGRTGGRELYGYTF
V: TRBV5-4; J: TRBJ1-6; D: NA; size: NA; DNA: TGTGCCAGCAGCCCCCCGGGGAATAATTCACCCCTCCACTTT; CDR3: CASSPPGNNSPLHF
V: TRBV19; J: TRBJ1-3; D: NA; size: NA; DNA: TGTGCCAGTAGTATAGGTGCGGGGCGAGGAAACACCATATATTTT; CDR3: CASSIGAGRGNTIYF
V: TRBV10-1; J: TRBJ1-1; D: NA; size: NA; DNA: TGCGCCAGTCGGGGACCACCTCCCCCTGAAGCTTTCTTT; CDR3: CASRGPPPPEAFF
V: TRBV27; J: TRBJ1-3; D: NA; size: NA; DNA: TGTGCCAGCAGCCCGCGCGGAAGGGTTGGAAACACCATATATTTT; CDR3: CASSPRGRVGNTIYF
V: TRBV7-2; J: TRBJ1-1; D: NA; size: few; DNA: TGTGCCAGCAGCTTAGTTGGGGGGTTAAACACTGAAGCTTTCTTT; CDR3: CASSLVGGLNTEAFF
V: TRBV4-3; J: TRBJ1-6; D: TRBD1; size: few; DNA: TGCGCCAGCAGCCAAGTGTCCGGACAGGGGGCATATAATTCACCCCTCCACTTT; CDR3: CASSQVSGQGAYNSPLHF
V: TRBV5-1; J: TRBJ2-1; D: NA; size: NA; DNA: TGCGCCAGCTCCCCCCCGGGATCCTACAATGAGCAGTTCTTC; CDR3: CASSPPGSYNEQFF
V: TRBV15; J: TRBJ2-5; D: NA; size: once; DNA: TGTGCCACCAGCAGAGATTTCCAAGAGACCCAGTACTTC; CDR3: CATSRDFQETQYF
V: TRBV2; J: TRBJ1-6; D: NA; size: few; DNA: TGTGCCAGCAGTGTGGCTGTTTTCCCCCTCCACTTT; CDR3: CASSVAVFPLHF